This passage covers 9 T cell receptor beta chains from one sample sequenced in a study of regulatory T cells in long-lasting Graves disease. The TCR beta library used iRepertoire HTBI primers with Arm-PCR amplification of CDR3. One entry per CDR3 protein results from TCRdb running MiXCR on the multiplex PCR reads. The sample records about 450,000 distinct CDR3 sequences, 16% being singletons. Sample time point: newly diagnosed GD, antithyroid drugs for less than 3 months. PBMC RNA was the source of the TCR library. The sample was also reused in another study, on T cells in Graves' hyperthyroidism and ophthalmopathy.

This sample comprised peripheral blood mononuclear cells (PBMCs), obtained at new diagnosis, from a patient treated with antithyroid drugs. The receptor set was obtained from a woman aged 25 to 45 with Graves disease.

As concerns this clonotype: This could be a read error, since a much larger clone is one nucleotide away. The gene calls are TRBV10-3 and TRBJ2-2; a possible D gene is TRBD2 (5 bases). Germline V gene data show CDR1 as ENHRY and CDR2 as SYGVKD. This CDR3 region has 13 residues. CDR3 nucleotide sequence: TGTGCCATCAGTGTCGGTGGCGCCGGGGAGCCGTTTTTT. Encoded protein: CAISVGGAGEPFF.

This clonotype was counted at least ten times. This rearrangement joins TRBV6-1 to TRBJ2-6; perhaps D is TRBD1 or TRBD2 (5 bases each). In germline, CDR1 is MNHNS, CDR2 SASEGT. V was pared by 0 bases and J by 0 bases, with 18 bases between. The CDR3 is 20 amino acids. The CDR3: CASSEAPMGVGSSGANVLTF. CDR3 in DNA: TGTGCCAGCAGTGAAGCTCCAATGGGGGTCGGCTCCTCTGGGGCCAACGTCCTGACTTTC.

This clonotype was counted many times. The CDR3 sequence: CSATFSGRGETQYF. The CDR3 DNA reads TGCAGTGCTACGTTTAGCGGGAGGGGGGAGACCCAGTACTTC. The chain couples TRBV20-1 to TRBJ2-5; the match to TRBD2 covers 11 bases. From germline, CDR1 is DFQATT and CDR2 SNEGSKA (reference sequence). The trim removed 4 bases at V and 5 bases at J, leaving 6 bases unmatched. The CDR3 has 14 residues.

This rearrangement joins TRBV6-2 or TRBV6-3 to TRBJ2-1; TRBD2 is a possible D gene (6 bases). CDR3 length: 15 residues. Germline V CDR1 and CDR2: MNHEY, SVGEGT. The germline V and J ends were trimmed by 4 bases and 6 bases, with 16 bases remaining between them. For the CDR3, the DNA is TGTGCCAGCAGTTTTGGACCTTTCGGGGGCAATGAGCAGTTCTTC. It specifies CASSFGPFGGNEQFF.

Points on this clonotype: This sequence may be a read error, since a much larger clone differs from it by one base. The V gene is TRBV6-2 or TRBV6-3, the J gene TRBJ1-1, with 8 positions matching TRBD1. Germline trimming cut 10 bases from V and 3 bases from J; bases unmatched to any gene: 7. Germline CDR1 reads MNHEY; CDR2 reads SVGEGT. This CDR3 region has 13 residues. The CDR3: CAIRSGGHTEAFF. The DNA for the CDR3 is TGTGCCATCAGGTCAGGGGGCCACACTGAAGCTTTCTTT.

The chain has TRBV2 and TRBJ1-2; D is unresolved. The CDR3 covers 9 residues. V was trimmed by 8 bases and J by 9 bases, leaving 7 bases between them. Germline lookup yields CDR1 SNHLY and CDR2 FYNNEI. This CDR3 is CASGESYTF. Here the CDR3 DNA reads TGTGCCAGCGGGGAAAGCTACACCTTC.

V gene TRBV4-1 combines with J gene TRBJ1-4; TRBD1 aligns across 7 bases. The CDR3 loop spans 16 amino acids. Trimming cost V 1 base and J 8 bases; bases outside gene matches: 10. Germline CDR1 reads MGHRA; CDR2 reads YSYEKL. CDR3 nucleotide sequence: TGCGCCAGCAGCCAAGTATTCACCAGGGGGGAGGAAAAACTGTTTTTT. It encodes CASSQVFTRGEEKLFF.

This clonotype was seen ten or more times. The chain recombines TRBV30 with TRBJ2-1, with a weak D call TRBD2 (5 bases). The CDR3 loop spans 11 amino acids. V was shortened by 4 bases and J by 10 bases, with 11 bases between the two germline ends. Germline V gene lookup returns CDR1 GTSNPN and CDR2 SVGIG (reference sequence). CDR3 nucleotides: TGTGCCTGGACCCCTAGGAGGGAGCAGTTCTTC. Amino acid sequence: CAWTPRREQFF.

V and J are TRBV27 and TRBJ2-2; no firm D call. With 3 bases removed from V and 4 bases from J, the gap between germline ends came to 6 bases. The CDR3 runs 13 residues. Per germline, CDR1 MNHEY and CDR2 SMNVEV (reference sequence). CDR3 sequence reads: CASSFVATGELFF. CDR3 bases: TGTGCCAGCAGTTTTGTGGCCACCGGGGAGCTGTTTTTT.